This entry is about one T cell receptor (beta chain). Clones were read by immunoSEQ multiplex PCR, and TCRdb kept only the in-frame ones, dropping some. The table shows 2 million to 2.5 million clones, with just under 95% occurring only once. This sample stems from a study of shared clonotypes between healthy human individuals. Between the trimmed V and J ends, which lost 2 bases and 8 bases, there was a span of 12 bases. There are 13 residues in the CDR3. CDR1 MNHEY and CDR2 SVGAGI come from the germline V gene. The source of this sequence is a man younger than 30 in good health. Some clones in this sample may be carry-over from other donors' samples. The specimen was naive CD4+ T cells from PBMCs. Specified subset: CD45RA+ positively selected. The V gene is TRBV6-5, the J gene TRBJ1-1, with a possible D match to TRBD1 (6 bases). The CDR3 loop reads CASSYEAGQEAFF. CDR3 sequence (DNA): TGTGCCAGCAGTTACGAGGCCGGACAGGAAGCTTTCTTT.